This record concerns one T cell receptor (beta chain) sequence. V lost 1 base and J lost 7, with 8 bases in between. This CDR3 contains 13 residues. CDR1 and CDR2 (germline): MDHEN, SYDVKM. The sample is drawn from a study of Ad26.COV2.S vaccination and SARS-CoV-2 variants. Documented treatment: some 20 received Ad26.COV2.S at low or high dose, single or two shots; several received placebo; per-sample allocation not given. Each sample was drawn 63 days after the first injection (of vaccine or placebo). Aged 18-55 years, donor was enrolled in Boston in 2020. The repertoire was sequenced with immunoSEQ multiplex PCR; TCRdb's copy has only in-frame clones and lacks some. The table includes some 300,000 clones, just under 85% detected once.

The rearrangement links TRBV28 to TRBJ2-1, with D possibly matching TRBD2 (6 bases). Sequencing was performed on peripheral blood, taken in a trial of Ad26.COV2.S vaccine versus placebo. The receptor was derived from a person aged 18-60 years who received the Ad26.COV2.S COVID-19 vaccine or a placebo. The CDR3 region is CASSLLAANEQFF. In DNA, the CDR3 is TGTGCCAGCAGTTTATTAGCGGCGAATGAGCAGTTCTTC. Full variable domain (missing parts from reference TRBV28 and TRBJ2-1): DVKVTQSSRYLVKRTGEKVFLECVQDMDHENMFWYRQDPGLGLRLIYFSYDVKMKEKGDIPEGYSVSREKKERFSLILESASTNQTSMYLCASSLLAANEQFFGPGTRLTVL.